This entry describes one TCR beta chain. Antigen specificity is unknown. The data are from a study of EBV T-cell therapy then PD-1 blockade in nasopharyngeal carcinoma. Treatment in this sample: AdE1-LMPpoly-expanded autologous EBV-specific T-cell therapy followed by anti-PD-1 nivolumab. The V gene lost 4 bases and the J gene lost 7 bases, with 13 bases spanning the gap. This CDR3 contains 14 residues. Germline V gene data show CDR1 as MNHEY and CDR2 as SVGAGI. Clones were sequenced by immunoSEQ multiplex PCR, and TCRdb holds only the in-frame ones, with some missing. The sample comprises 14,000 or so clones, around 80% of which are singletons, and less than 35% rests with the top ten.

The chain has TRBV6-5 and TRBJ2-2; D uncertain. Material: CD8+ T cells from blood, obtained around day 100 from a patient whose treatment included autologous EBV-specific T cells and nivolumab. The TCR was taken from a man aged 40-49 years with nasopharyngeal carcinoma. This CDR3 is CASSSLAEGGELFF. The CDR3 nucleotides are TGTGCCAGCAGTTCTTTGGCAGAAGGCGGGGAGCTGTTTTTT.